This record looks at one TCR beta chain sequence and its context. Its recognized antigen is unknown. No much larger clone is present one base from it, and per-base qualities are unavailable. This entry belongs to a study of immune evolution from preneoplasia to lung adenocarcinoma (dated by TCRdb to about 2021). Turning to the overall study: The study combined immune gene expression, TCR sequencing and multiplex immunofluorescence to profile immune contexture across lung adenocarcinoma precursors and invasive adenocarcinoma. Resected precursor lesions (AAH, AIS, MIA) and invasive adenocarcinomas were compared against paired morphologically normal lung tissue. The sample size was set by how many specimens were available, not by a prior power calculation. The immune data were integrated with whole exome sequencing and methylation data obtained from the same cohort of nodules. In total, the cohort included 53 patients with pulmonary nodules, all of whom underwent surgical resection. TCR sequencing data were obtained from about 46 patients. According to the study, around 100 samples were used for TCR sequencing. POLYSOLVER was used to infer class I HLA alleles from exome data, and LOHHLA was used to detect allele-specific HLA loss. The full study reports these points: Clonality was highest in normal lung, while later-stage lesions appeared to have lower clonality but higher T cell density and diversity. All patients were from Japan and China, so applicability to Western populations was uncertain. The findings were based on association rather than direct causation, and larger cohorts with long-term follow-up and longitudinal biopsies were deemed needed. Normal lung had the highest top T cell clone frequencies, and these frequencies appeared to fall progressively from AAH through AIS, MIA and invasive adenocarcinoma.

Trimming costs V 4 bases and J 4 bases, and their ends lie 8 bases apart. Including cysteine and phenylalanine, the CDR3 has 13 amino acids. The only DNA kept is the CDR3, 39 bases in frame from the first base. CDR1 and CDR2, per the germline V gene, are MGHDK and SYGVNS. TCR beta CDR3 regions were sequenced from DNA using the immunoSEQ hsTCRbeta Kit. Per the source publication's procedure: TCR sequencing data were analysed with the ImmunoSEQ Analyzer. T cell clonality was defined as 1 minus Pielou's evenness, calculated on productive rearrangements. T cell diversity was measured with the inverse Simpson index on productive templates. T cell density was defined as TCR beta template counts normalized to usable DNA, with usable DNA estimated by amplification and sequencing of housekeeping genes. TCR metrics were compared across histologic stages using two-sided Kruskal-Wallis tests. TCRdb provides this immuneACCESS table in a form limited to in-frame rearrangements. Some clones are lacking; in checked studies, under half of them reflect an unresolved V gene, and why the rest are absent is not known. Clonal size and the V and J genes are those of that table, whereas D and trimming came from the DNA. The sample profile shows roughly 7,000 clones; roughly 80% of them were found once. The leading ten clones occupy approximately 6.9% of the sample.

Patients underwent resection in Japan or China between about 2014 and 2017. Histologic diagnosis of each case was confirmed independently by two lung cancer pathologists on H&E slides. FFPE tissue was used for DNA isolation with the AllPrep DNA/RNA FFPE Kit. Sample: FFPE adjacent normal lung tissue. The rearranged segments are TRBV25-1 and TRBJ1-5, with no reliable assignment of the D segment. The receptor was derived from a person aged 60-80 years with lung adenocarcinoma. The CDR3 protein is CASSGGINQPQHF. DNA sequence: TGTGCCAGCAGTGGCGGCATAAATCAGCCCCAGCATTTT.